A selection of T cell receptor beta chains follows, all from one sample in a study of metastatic and nonmetastatic thyroid tumors. MiXCR reprocessed the PCR reads for TCRdb. The data hold some 31,000 clones, with roughly a fifth observed a single time. Specimen: blood. These receptors were obtained from a female donor with papillary thyroid cancer or a benign thyroid nodule (not recorded which). Some clones in this sample may be carry-over from other donors' samples. Both conserved end residues are part of each CDR3. A D gene is named only where the DNA matches it firmly. The size entry is marked missing in some rows and otherwise reads once, few, many or a size class.

d_gene,abundance,j_gene,v_gene,CDR3nt,CDR3aa
TRBD1,-,TRBJ1-1,TRBV20-1,TGCAGTGCTAGGGACAGGGGGGTGAACACTGAAGCTTTCTTT,CSARDRGVNTEAFF
-,many,TRBJ2-3,TRBV6-6,TGTGCCAGCAGTTACCTAGGCCGCCCGGCGTCAGATACGCAGTATTTT,CASSYLGRPASDTQYF
-,few,TRBJ1-1,TRBV6-6,TGTGCCAGCAGTTACTCCGAAGGTTGGGGACAAAACACTGAAGCTTTCTTT,CASSYSEGWGQNTEAFF
-,-,TRBJ1-2,TRBV11-2,TGTGCCAGCAGCGCGGACAGCATCTATGGCTACACCTTC,CASSADSIYGYTF
TRBD2,many,TRBJ2-5,TRBV4-3,TGCGCCAGCAGCCAAGGGGCTAGCGGGTATGAAGAGACCCAGTACTTC,CASSQGASGYEETQYF
TRBD1,many,TRBJ1-3,TRBV4-1,TGCGCCAGCAGCCAAGATAAGTGGCAGGGGGTAGGAAACACCATATATTTT,CASSQDKWQGVGNTIYF
TRBD2,many,TRBJ2-1,TRBV7-3,TGTGCCAGCAGCACCTATAGCGGGGGAGATTACAATGAGCAGTTCTTC,CASSTYSGGDYNEQFF
-,-,TRBJ2-3,TRBV19,TGTGCCAGTAGTATTAGGTTCCAGGTCGGACTGCCCACAGATACGCAGTATTTT,CASSIRFQVGLPTDTQYF
-,many,TRBJ2-7,TRBV19,TGTGCCAGTAGTAATCGGGGGCGCAACGAGCAGTACTTC,CASSNRGRNEQYF
-,many,TRBJ2-3,TRBV19,TGTGCCAGCACACCAGGGTCCGATACGCAGTATTTT,CASTPGSDTQYF
TRBD2,-,TRBJ2-1,TRBV6-1,TGTGCCAGCAGTGAAGAGCGGGAGACCTCTGAGCAGTTCTTC,CASSEERETSEQFF
-,many,TRBJ1-6,TRBV9,TGTGCCAGCAGCCTTGGGACTACTGGGTTATCACCCCTCCACTTT,CASSLGTTGLSPLHF
-,many,TRBJ1-4,TRBV20-1,TGCAGTGCCGCCGGTCGGAATGAAAAACTGTTTTTT,CSAAGRNEKLFF
-,many,TRBJ1-2,TRBV9,TGTGCCAGCAGCAATAACTATGGCTACACCTTC,CASSNNYGYTF
-,many,TRBJ2-5,TRBV7-2,TGTGCCAGCAGCCCGTACCAAGAGACCCAGTACTTC,CASSPYQETQYF
TRBD2,few,TRBJ2-7,TRBV28,TGTGCCAGCAGCTCTATAGGGTCGGGAGGAATCTACGAGCAGTACTTC,CASSSIGSGGIYEQYF
-,many,TRBJ1-2,TRBV19,TGTGCCAGCCAACACAACAGGGAGGACGGCTACACCTTC,CASQHNREDGYTF
-,few,TRBJ2-7,TRBV12-3/TRBV12-4,TGTGCCAGCAGCCCGGGTGGGGGCGCCCTATACGAGCAGTACTTC,CASSPGGGALYEQYF